The source of this TCR beta chain is a study of blood T cell repertoires in COVID-19 (dated by TCRdb to about 2020). For context, the study as a whole: Samples from collaborators originated in the United States, Italy and Spain and spanned both the acute and convalescent phases of COVID-19. The dataset comprised deeply sampled blood TCRbeta repertoires from subjects exposed to, actively infected with, or recovered from COVID-19. The repertoires were released in a freely available public database meant as a resource for research on the immune response to SARS-CoV-2. Sample metadata almost always included a de-identified subject ID, COVID-19 status, age in years and sex. HLA class I and class II types, where available, came from metadata supplied by the sample provider rather than from assay-based typing. The prospective study material was composed of cDNA or gDNA derived from T cells, B-cell-depleted T cells, or PBMCs. The samples were drawn from the first 160 participants of the ongoing ImmuneRACE study and from more than 1,000 subjects provided by 6 global collaborators. Points the paper makes about the study in general: The quantity of clinical and demographic metadata differed by source and by participant and was supplied without curation.

The immunoSEQ Assay, a bias-controlled multiplex PCR, was used to amplify TCRbeta CDR3 regions from genomic DNA. The source study handled its data this way. The number of nucleated cells in each sample was estimated from the amplification of reference gene primers within the assay. To quantify the absolute abundance of each unique TCRbeta CDR3 rearrangement, sequence reads were collapsed and filtered. For each sample, productive Simpson clonality was calculated as the square root of Simpson's diversity index across productive rearrangements. TCRdb took this table from immuneACCESS and kept in-frame rearrangements with V and J called. Such tables lack part of the clones; where checked against another copy, unresolved V genes explain under half of the gap, and the rest is unexplained. V, J and clone size were drawn from that table, and D and trimming were deduced from the DNA. Counted in this sample were approximately 350,000 clones; roughly 84% of them appeared once. Just under 3% of the sample belongs to the ten largest clones.

As to this clone: Its antigen target is currently unknown. Base qualities are not provided; no much larger clone lies one nucleotide away.

Enrolling through a virtual design, the prospective study's participants ranged in age from roughly 18 to 90 years and lived across 24 United States geographic areas. In the prospective study, participants were assigned to cohorts based on the clinical history participants reported in a screening survey and a study questionnaire. Recovered participants in ImmuneRACE Cohort 3 were defined as having two consecutive negative NP/OP PCR tests, clearance from a healthcare professional, or resolution of symptoms. Each participant in the prospective study had whole blood, serum and a nasopharyngeal or oropharyngeal swab collected by mobile phlebotomists. Participants in the prospective study had the option to provide additional blood draws and questionnaires over a 2-month period. Prospective study blood samples were shipped either frozen or at room temperature before DNA extraction. The clonotype comes from a woman aged 25 to 39 who had recovered from COVID-19. The sequenced material came from PBMCs or T cells enriched from blood (not recorded which).

The encoded CDR3 is CASSRDRSFREKLFF. The sequenced DNA is TGTGCCAGCAGTAGGGACAGGTCCTTCAGAGAAAAACTGTTTTTT. Here the chain combines TRBV28 and TRBJ1-4; 8 junctional bases match TRBD1. The CDR1 and CDR2 encoded by the germline V gene are MDHEN and SYDVKM. V trim: 5 bases; J trim: 8 bases; unmatched bases: 10. The CDR3 goes from the cysteine to the phenylalanine over 15 residues. The CDR3 DNA has 45 bases and is translated from base 1.